Listed below are T cell receptor beta chains from one sample, sequenced in a study of cytomegalovirus exposure and HLA in healthy donors. Sequencing used immunoSEQ multiplex PCR; TCRdb keeps in-frame clones, though not all of them. This table holds 190,000 or so clones, about 80% found once. Material for sequencing was PBMCs. These receptors all stem from a boy aged 5-17 years in good health and CMV-seronegative. Both conserved end residues are part of each CDR3. A D gene is named only where the DNA matches it firmly. Part of the rows lack a size; the others show once, few, many or a class for expanded clones.

TRBJ1-4	TRBD1	TRBV6-1	.	CASREKGQRTATNEKLFF	TGTGCCAGCAGAGAAAAGGGACAGCGCACGGCAACTAATGAAAAACTGTTTTTT
TRBJ1-4	TRBD1	TRBV7-9	.	CASSSTDRGPEKLFF	TGTGCCAGCAGCTCAACCGACAGGGGGCCTGAAAAACTGTTTTTT
TRBJ1-1	TRBD1	TRBV5-6	few	CASSFTFGQGGTEAFF	TGTGCCAGCAGCTTTACTTTTGGACAGGGAGGGACTGAAGCTTTCTTT
TRBJ2-3	TRBD2	TRBV10-1	.	CASSGGSGEADTQYF	TGCGCCAGCAGTGGGGGTAGCGGGGAAGCAGATACGCAGTATTTT
TRBJ2-2	.	TRBV9	.	CASSVEAQGNTGELFF	TGTGCCAGCAGCGTAGAGGCGCAGGGGAACACCGGGGAGCTGTTTTTT
TRBJ1-4	.	TRBV10-3	.	CAISEGGATNEKLFF	TGTGCCATCAGTGAAGGCGGAGCAACTAATGAAAAACTGTTTTTT
TRBJ1-5	.	TRBV27	.	CASSFRVQQPQHF	TGTGCCAGCAGTTTCAGGGTCCAGCAGCCCCAGCATTTT
TRBJ2-2	.	TRBV7-3	.	CASSSSSAGELFF	TGTGCCAGCAGCTCCAGTAGCGCCGGGGAGCTGTTTTTT
TRBJ2-5	TRBD1	TRBV5-1	.	CASSSSYRGLEETQYF	TGCGCCAGCAGCTCCTCTTACAGGGGGCTGGAGGAGACCCAGTACTTC
TRBJ1-5	TRBD1	TRBV5-6	.	CASSFYGQGIIGNQPQHF	TGTGCCAGCAGCTTTTATGGACAGGGGATCATCGGCAATCAGCCCCAGCATTTT
TRBJ2-3	.	TRBV5-4	.	CASSLGRGRPEDTQYF	TGTGCCAGCAGCTTGGGGAGGGGGCGTCCGGAGGATACGCAGTATTTT
TRBJ2-5	TRBD2	TRBV11-2	once	CASSLVAGGPQTQYF	TGTGCCAGCAGCTTAGTAGCGGGGGGGCCTCAGACCCAGTACTTC
TRBJ1-5	.	TRBV2	.	CASRQGPPNQPQHF	TGTGCCAGCAGGCAGGGTCCTCCTAATCAGCCCCAGCATTTT
TRBJ2-7	.	TRBV2	.	CASSEWAGTYEQYF	TGTGCCAGCAGTGAATGGGCAGGGACCTACGAGCAGTACTTC
TRBJ2-3	.	TRBV7-2	few	CASSWGASTDTQYF	TGTGCCAGCAGCTGGGGCGCCAGCACAGATACGCAGTATTTT
TRBJ2-1	.	TRBV5-6	.	CASSSIAHTPYNEQFF	TGTGCCAGCAGCTCTATAGCGCATACTCCTTACAATGAGCAGTTCTTC
TRBJ1-1	.	TRBV5-4	.	CASVPTADRGNTEAFF	TGTGCCAGCGTCCCGACGGCGGACAGAGGGAACACTGAAGCTTTCTTT
TRBJ1-5	.	TRBV30	.	CAWSGGGQPQHF	TGTGCCTGGAGTGGAGGAGGGCAGCCCCAGCATTTT
TRBJ2-3	TRBD2	TRBV13	.	CASSQTNLAGGDTQYF	TGTGCCAGCAGCCAGACGAATCTAGCGGGCGGAGATACGCAGTATTTT
TRBJ1-1	.	TRBV19	.	CASSRTVEAFF	TGTGCCAGTAGTAGGACTGTAGAAGCTTTCTTT
TRBJ2-4	.	TRBV6-5	few	CASRGLAKNIQYF	TGTGCCAGCAGAGGACTAGCCAAAAACATTCAGTACTTC
TRBJ2-7	.	TRBV7-2	.	CASSPPAGGLYEQYF	TGTGCCAGCAGCCCCCCCGCCGGCGGGCTCTACGAGCAGTACTTC